The 27 T cell receptor beta chains reported below all come from one sample, sequenced in a study of blood T cell repertoires in COVID-19. Sequencing used immunoSEQ multiplex PCR; TCRdb keeps in-frame clones, though not all of them. The sample gives some 30,000 clones, approximately 89% of which show up once; approximately 50% is in the top ten. Material: peripheral blood. The receptors were gathered from a human donor with acute or convalescent COVID-19. The donor label of this sample is uncertain.

The chain combines TRBV11-2 with TRBJ2-3; 9 nucleotides align to TRBD1. After removal of 7 bases from V and 1 base from J, the junction contained 3 bases not matched to a gene. The length of the CDR3 is 14 residues. Germline CDR1 is SGHAT and CDR2 is FQNNGV. CDR3 amino acids: CASKRQGGTDTQYF. The CDR3 DNA reads TGTGCCAGCAAGCGACAGGGGGGCACAGATACGCAGTATTTT.

The rearrangement joins TRBV11-2 to TRBJ2-2, with 8 nucleotides matching TRBD2. The CDR3 contains 16 residues. Trimming at V came to 2 bases and at J to 5 bases, leaving 7 bases not matched to a gene. The germline CDR1 and CDR2 sequences are SGHAT and FQNNGV. In nucleotides, the CDR3 is TGTGCCAGCAGCTTACGCTCGGCGGGAGGTACCGGGGAGCTGTTTTTT. It yields the protein CASSLRSAGGTGELFF.

The chain uses TRBV6-2 or TRBV6-3 and TRBJ1-2; possible D gene TRBD1, 5 bases. V lost 3 bases, J lost 7 bases, and 18 bases lay in between. The CDR3 contains 15 residues. From germline, CDR1 is MNHEY and CDR2 SVGEGT. The CDR3 loop is CASSYAGRGRGGYTF. In DNA form, the CDR3 reads TGTGCCAGCAGTTATGCGGGACGGGGACGTGGTGGCTACACCTTC.

The chain joins TRBV2 to TRBJ1-4; 8 bases are shared with TRBD1. J was trimmed by 5 bases and V by 4 bases; bases with no gene match: 12. Germline CDR1 reads SNHLY; CDR2 reads FYNNEI. This CDR3 is built from 17 residues. The CDR3 nucleotides read TGTGCCAGCAGTGTTGCGGGACAGGCTAATCGGAATGAAAAACTGTTTTTT. It translates to CASSVAGQANRNEKLFF.

V usage is TRBV6-4 and J usage is TRBJ1-3; no reliable D call. Trimming took 0 bases from V and 0 from J, leaving 12 bases between them. The CDR3 consists of 17 residues. Germline values: CDR1 MRHNA, CDR2 SNTAGT. The CDR3 loop is CASSDSPNRRSGNTIYF. CDR3 DNA sequence: TGTGCCAGCAGTGACTCCCCGAACAGACGCTCTGGAAACACCATATATTTT.

The V and J genes are TRBV29-1 and TRBJ2-7, with TRBD1 identical over 8 bases. The CDR3 sequence is 13 residues long. Trimming removed 5 bases from V and 6 bases from J; junction bases left unmatched: 9. Germline assignment: CDR1 SQVTM and CDR2 ANQGSEA. The CDR3 reads CSVSSGQGFEQYF. For the CDR3, the DNA is TGCAGCGTTTCTTCAGGACAGGGTTTCGAGCAGTACTTC.

The chain is built from TRBV7-2 and TRBJ1-1; 7 bases match TRBD1. The germline gives CDR1 SGHTA, CDR2 FQGNSA. After removal of 4 bases from V and 3 bases from J, the junction contained 14 bases not matched to a gene. This CDR3 spans 17 amino acids. CDR3 in DNA: TGTGCCAGCAGCTCATACGCCTCAGGGACAGCGGACACTGAAGCTTTCTTT. It codes for CASSSYASGTADTEAFF.

The CDR3: CASSLRGGTGELFF. The DNA of the CDR3 is TGTGCCAGCAGCTTGCGGGGGGGCACCGGGGAGCTGTTTTTT. The chain combines TRBV7-2 with TRBJ2-2; 9 bases map to TRBD2. The CDR3 sequence is 14 residues long. CDR1 and CDR2 from the germline V gene are SGHTA and FQGNSA. The V segment lost 3 bases and the J segment 4 bases; nucleotides outside the gene matches: 0. Supplemented by reference TRBV7-2 and TRBJ2-2, the full variable domain reads GAGVSQSPSNKVTEKGKDVELRCDPISGHTALYWYRQSLGQGLEFLIYFQGNSAPDKSGLPSDRFSAERTGGSVSTLTIQRTQQEDSAVYLCASSLRGGTGELFFGEGSRLTVL.

In this sample, this clone turned up once. This chain joins TRBV18 and TRBJ2-3; D remains ambiguous. The CDR3 runs 13 residues. The germline V gene encodes CDR1 KGHSH and CDR2 LQKENI. Trimming took 3 bases from V and 5 from J, leaving 9 bases between them. The DNA for the CDR3 is TGTGCCAGCTCACCTTCGACACAAGATACGCAGTATTTT. This codes for CASSPSTQDTQYF.

The chain couples TRBV6-5 to TRBJ1-6; 9 nucleotides match TRBD1. The CDR3 is made up of 16 amino acids. Germline V gene sequence: CDR1 MNHEY, CDR2 SVGAGI. V dropped 0 bases and J dropped 7; count of bases not matched to a gene: 4. CDR3 loop: CASSYSPGQGNSPLHF. Here the CDR3 DNA reads TGTGCCAGCAGTTACTCCCCCGGACAGGGGAATTCACCCCTCCACTTT.

This clone has a single count. The V and J genes are TRBV6-4 and TRBJ2-3; TRBD2 agrees at 9 bases. The length of the CDR3 is 13 residues. Looked up from germline, CDR1 is MRHNA and CDR2 is SNTAGT. J gave up 5 bases and V 11 bases, and 8 bases lay outside the gene matches. Here the CDR3 DNA reads TGTGCCTCGGCGCGGGAGGGCCAAGATACGCAGTATTTT. Translating it yields CASAREGQDTQYF.

The rearrangement uses TRBV7-8 and TRBJ1-3; maybe TRBD1 (6 bases). The CDR3 contains 15 residues. V lost 4 bases and J 4 bases, leaving 14 bases between the germline ends. Germline V gene data show CDR1 as SGHVS and CDR2 as FQNEAQ. DNA of the CDR3: TGTGCCAGCAGCTCAGGGGTAGGCTCCGGAAACACCATATATTTT. This encodes CASSSGVGSGNTIYF.

This chain connects TRBV19 to TRBJ2-3; perhaps TRBD1 as D (5 bases). The CDR3 length is 13 residues. V was shortened by 1 base and J by 4 bases, with 6 bases between the two germline ends. Germline V gene data show CDR1 as LNHDA and CDR2 as SQIVND (reference sequence). CDR3 loop: CASSIARADTQYF. The CDR3 DNA reads TGTGCCAGTAGTATAGCCAGGGCAGATACGCAGTATTTT.

The chain has TRBV6-5 and TRBJ2-5; TRBD1 might be the D (5 bases). CDR3 length equals 13 residues. Germline V gene data show CDR1 as MNHEY and CDR2 as SVGAGI. V dropped 6 bases and J dropped 2 bases, with 10 bases sitting between them. CDR3 nucleotides: TGTGCCAGCAGCAGACAGTTACAAGAGACCCAGTACTTC. Residues: CASSRQLQETQYF.

The rearrangement uses TRBV11-2 and TRBJ2-3; TRBD1 matches at 9 bases. After removal of 4 bases from V and 7 bases from J, the junction contained 9 bases not matched to a gene. This CDR3 has 15 residues. In germline, CDR1 is SGHAT, CDR2 FQNNGV. The CDR3 protein is CASSSQGQGSNTQYF. As DNA, the CDR3 is TGTGCCAGCAGCTCGCAGGGACAGGGTTCAAATACGCAGTATTTT.

The gene calls are TRBV5-1 and TRBJ2-3; 8 nucleotides match TRBD2. The CDR3 has 16 amino acids. V lost 4 bases, J lost 4 bases, and 11 bases stayed unmatched. Germline values: CDR1 SGHRS, CDR2 YFSETQ. The CDR3 protein is CASSPPTGGGSDTQYF. DNA for the CDR3: TGCGCCAGCAGCCCCCCCACCGGGGGGGGTTCAGATACGCAGTATTTT. The complete variable domain, with remaining parts taken from reference TRBV5-1 and TRBJ2-3, reads KAGVTQTPRYLIKTRGQQVTLSCSPISGHRSVSWYQQTPGQGLQFLFEYFSETQRNKGNFPGRFSGRQFSNSRSEMNVSTLELGDSALYLCASSPPTGGGSDTQYFGPGTRLTVL.

The CDR3 DNA follows: TGTGCCAGTACCTATTCTTTGACAGGGTGGGCTGAAGCTTTCTTT. Protein product: CASTYSLTGWAEAFF. V and J are TRBV19 and TRBJ1-1; 7 nucleotides align to TRBD1. CDR3 length: 15 amino acids. Germline loops: CDR1 LNHDA, CDR2 SQIVND (reference sequence). The V gene end was trimmed by 7 bases and the J gene end by 6 bases; junction bases not matched to a gene: 14.

This clone was observed once. The V gene is TRBV27, the J gene TRBJ2-4, with a tentative D call TRBD1 (6 bases). Trimming took off 3 bases at V and 8 bases at J, with 14 bases between the two ends. The CDR3 is made up of 14 amino acids. Germline values: CDR1 MNHEY, CDR2 SMNVEV (reference sequence). The CDR3 sequence: CASSLDPQGYIQYF. The CDR3, as DNA: TGTGCCAGCAGTTTGGACCCACAGGGATACATTCAGTACTTC.

The chain has TRBV5-1 and TRBJ2-5, with D maybe TRBD2 (5 bases). Trimming removed 2 bases from V and 5 bases from J, with 16 bases in between. CDR3 size: 15 residues. Per the germline V gene, CDR1 is SGHRS and CDR2 is YFSETQ. The CDR3 DNA reads as TGCGCCAGCAGCTTAGAACTACCCTCGGGGGAGACCCAGTACTTC. This gives the protein CASSLELPSGETQYF. Combining the CDR3 with reference TRBV5-1 and TRBJ2-5 gives the whole variable domain KAGVTQTPRYLIKTRGQQVTLSCSPISGHRSVSWYQQTPGQGLQFLFEYFSETQRNKGNFPGRFSGRQFSNSRSEMNVSTLELGDSALYLCASSLELPSGETQYFGPGTRLLVL.

This chain uses TRBV19 with TRBJ1-2, with D perhaps matching TRBD1 (5 bases). Germline loops: CDR1 LNHDA, CDR2 SQIVND (reference sequence). V lost 3 bases, J lost 7 bases, and 15 bases lay in between. CDR3 length: 14 residues. The CDR3 reads CASSILGREAGYTF. CDR3 DNA: TGTGCCAGTAGTATTTTGGGCAGGGAGGCTGGCTACACCTTC.

The chain couples TRBV9 to TRBJ2-7; possibly TRBD1 for D (6 bases). The CDR3 contains 15 residues. The V end lost 3 bases, the J end lost 3 bases, and 16 bases lay between the germline ends. The germline V gene encodes CDR1 SGDLS and CDR2 YYNGEE. The CDR3: CASSAAEGHYYEQYF. For the CDR3, the DNA is TGTGCCAGCAGCGCTGCTGAGGGACATTACTACGAGCAGTACTTC.

The rearrangement uses TRBV7-2 and TRBJ2-3; 16 positions match TRBD2. V was pared by 5 bases and J by 2 bases, with 4 bases of the junction left unmatched. CDR3 size: 17 residues. Germline V gene data show CDR1 as SGHTA and CDR2 as FQGNSA. CDR3 DNA sequence: TGTGCCAGCAGCCCGGGACTAGCGGGGGGGTACACAGATACGCAGTATTTT. Amino acid sequence: CASSPGLAGGYTDTQYF.

This chain links TRBV18 with TRBJ1-2; D is unclear. Trimming cost V 4 bases and J 8 bases, with 14 bases left between them. The length of the CDR3 is 13 residues. CDR1 and CDR2 from the germline V gene are KGHSH and LQKENI. The CDR3 bases are TGTGCCAGCTCACTCCAGAAATCCGAAGGCTACACCTTC. It encodes CASSLQKSEGYTF.

The chain uses TRBV7-9 and TRBJ2-5; D is possibly TRBD2 (7 bases). Germline CDR1 and CDR2: SEHNR and FQNEAQ (reference sequence). Trimming left V 5 bases short and J 6 bases short, with 16 bases between. This CDR3 has 14 amino acids. The CDR3 loop is CASSPGASGQTQYF. The CDR3, as DNA: TGTGCCAGCAGCCCGGGGGCTAGCGGTCAGACCCAGTACTTC.

The chain couples TRBV6-4 to TRBJ1-4, with 9 bases fitting TRBD1. This CDR3 comprises 14 residues. J was trimmed by 8 bases and V by 3 bases; bases with no gene match: 4. CDR1 is MRHNA and CDR2 is SNTAGT in the germline V gene. For the CDR3, the DNA is TGTGCCAGCAGTGAATCCGGACAGGGGGAAAAACTGTTTTTT. Residues: CASSESGQGEKLFF.

The V and J genes are TRBV18 and TRBJ1-2; 8 nucleotides agree with TRBD1. Germline V gene lookup returns CDR1 KGHSH and CDR2 LQKENI. The CDR3 contains 15 residues. Losses at the gene ends were 1 base for V and 8 bases for J; bases not matched to a gene: 9. CDR3: CASSPLTTGDFGYTF. The CDR3 coding sequence is TGTGCCAGCTCACCACTGACGACAGGGGATTTCGGCTACACCTTC. The variable domain in full, with the rest retrieved from reference TRBV18 and TRBJ1-2, is NAGVMQNPRHLVRRRGQEARLRCSPMKGHSHVYWYRQLPEEGLKFMVYLQKENIIDESGMPKERFSAEFPKEGPSILRIQQVVRGDSAAYFCASSPLTTGDFGYTFGSGTRLTVV.

The chain couples TRBV13 to TRBJ2-7, with 10 bases fitting TRBD2. Germline V CDR1 and CDR2: PRHDT, FYEKMQ (reference sequence). The J segment lost 4 bases and the V segment lost 2 bases, leaving 11 bases of the junction unmatched. The CDR3 contains 17 residues. CDR3 in amino acids: CASSLRLAGESGYEQYF. The DNA of the CDR3 is TGTGCCAGCAGCTTAAGGCTAGCGGGAGAATCCGGGTACGAGCAGTACTTC. Full variable domain (remainder filled in from reference TRBV13 and TRBJ2-7): AAGVIQSPRHLIKEKRETATLKCYPIPRHDTVYWYQQGPGQDPQFLISFYEKMQSDKGSIPDRFSAQQFSDYHSELNMSSLELGDSALYFCASSLRLAGESGYEQYFGPGTRLTVT.